These 5 T cell receptor beta chains share one sample of origin, sequenced in a study of cytomegalovirus exposure and HLA in healthy donors. PCR primers comprised 60 Vbeta and 13 Jbeta primers. Assay used: immunoSEQ multiplex PCR; TCRdb lists only in-frame clones, some missing. The sample shows 160,000 or so clones, 70% to 85% of them seen only once. Sample: PBMCs. These receptor sequences come from a woman between 40 and 50 years old in good health and CMV-seronegative.

This chain links TRBV6-4 with TRBJ1-1; D call uncertain. The V end was cut by 4 bases, the J end by 4 bases, with 13 bases between. CDR1 MRHNA and CDR2 SNTAGT come from the germline V gene. This CDR3 region has 14 residues. The CDR3 DNA reads as TGTGCCAGCAGTGGGGTACCCCTAGGCACTGAAGCTTTCTTT. Translated, it gives CASSGVPLGTEAFF.

This clone was seen once. The chain is built from TRBV7-9 and TRBJ1-1; 8 bases fit TRBD1. This CDR3 comprises 16 residues. CDR1 is SEHNR and CDR2 is FQNEAQ in the germline V gene (reference sequence). The trim removed 5 bases at V and 2 bases at J, leaving 10 bases unmatched. CDR3 DNA: TGTGCCAGCAGCCCAGACCGAGGACAGGGCAACACTGAAGCTTTCTTT. Translating gives CASSPDRGQGNTEAFF.

This clone was recorded a few times. One end of the junction fails to match germline, which may point to a read error. V is TRBV7-9 and J is TRBJ2-7; D gene ambiguous. This CDR3 is 12 amino acids long. Germline CDR1 is SEHNR and CDR2 is FQNEAQ (reference sequence). Here the CDR3 reads CSSSLVRYEQYF. CDR3 nucleotide sequence: TGTTCCAGCAGCTTAGTTCGGTACGAGCAGTACTTC.

The rearrangement links TRBV27 to TRBJ2-3, with 13 positions matching TRBD2. The CDR3 totals 17 residues. V gave up 2 bases and J gave up 2 bases; unmatched junction bases: 4. The germline CDR1 and CDR2 sequences are MNHEY and SMNVEV (reference sequence). CDR3 sequence reads: CASSLRLAGGLTDTQYF. The CDR3 DNA is TGTGCCAGCAGTTTAAGACTAGCGGGGGGACTCACAGATACGCAGTATTTT.

The J gene is TRBJ2-3, the V gene TRBV5-1; 8 bases are shared with TRBD2. The CDR3 has 16 amino acids. Germline CDR1 and CDR2: SGHRS and YFSETQ. Trimming removed 4 bases from V and 1 base from J; junction bases left unmatched: 8. Here the CDR3 reads CASSPRGGLGTDTQYF. CDR3 bases: TGCGCCAGCAGCCCCCGGGGGGGCTTAGGCACAGATACGCAGTATTTT.